The present entry profiles one TCR beta chain with its context. These data come from a study of shared clonotypes between healthy human individuals. Whole-study context: Each donor's CD4 naive and CD4 memory cells filled three plates apiece, CD8 naive two, and CD8 memory one.

The protocol was immunoSEQ multiplex PCR, while the TCRdb copy is restricted to in-frame clones and leaves out a portion. The repertoire holds over a million clones, approximately 80% seen once, with 0.55% to 0.7% in the top ten. Adults of Caucasian background living in Nashville, Tennessee made up all donors. The sequencing input was memory CD4+ T cells from PBMCs. The subset is: CD45RA-negative fraction. This sequence originates from a young man in good health. Some clones in this sample may be carry-over from other donors' samples.

As DNA, the CDR3 is TGTGCCAGCAGTACAAACCCCCCCCGCAATCAGCCCCAGCATTTT. It encodes CASSTNPPRNQPQHF. The chain employs TRBV6-6 and TRBJ1-5, with no clear D. Trimming took off 5 bases at V and 2 bases at J, with 13 bases between the two ends. This CDR3 has 15 amino acids. CDR1 and CDR2 from the germline V gene are MNHNY and SVGAGI (reference sequence).